This T cell receptor beta chain was profiled in a study of technical replicates of blood from a few donors. Per the germline V gene, CDR1 is SGHAT and CDR2 is FQNNGV. With 0 bases clipped from V and 8 bases from J, the junction kept 16 bases outside the gene matches. The CDR3 runs 18 residues. Generated by immunoSEQ multiplex PCR, the TCRdb table keeps only in-frame clones and is missing some. Among 80,000 to 95,000 clones listed, 92% were seen once. The specimen sequenced was T cells isolated from PBMCs. The chain joins TRBV11-2 to TRBJ2-1; 7 nucleotides line up with TRBD1. The sequence was obtained from a human donor in good health. The CDR3 coding sequence is TGTGCCAGCAGCTTAGACACTTTCGGGACAGTTACAGGCGATGAGCAGTTCTTC. Translating gives CASSLDTFGTVTGDEQFF. The whole variable domain, filled in from reference TRBV11-2 and TRBJ2-1, reads EAGVAQSPRYKIIEKRQSVAFWCNPISGHATLYWYQQILGQGPKLLIQFQNNGVVDDSQLPKDRFSAERLKGVDSTLKIQPAKLEDSAVYLCASSLDTFGTVTGDEQFFGPGTRLTVL.